The table lists the clone carrying this T cell receptor beta chain with a few counts. Its antigen is as yet unknown. Barcoded TCR alpha and TCR beta cDNA libraries with UMIs came from 5'RACE using constant-segment primers. A single record per CDR3 protein comes from TCRdb applying MiXCR to the 5' RACE reads. The table has a few hundred thousand distinct CDR3 sequences, approximately 23% seen once. The sample originates from a study of T-cell memory formation after mild COVID-19. Study results and caveats: Memory from before infection featured some responding clones, which suggests cross-reactive memory joined. Second-wave clones that peaked on day 37 lacked confirmed SARS-CoV-2 specificity. Later expanders leaned CD4+, whereas clones that contracted between day 15 and 85 were balanced CD4/CD8.

The J segment lost 5 bases and the V segment lost 0 bases, leaving 2 bases of the junction unmatched. The CDR3 is 15 amino acids. Germline values: CDR1 SGHRS, CDR2 YFSETQ. Sequencing was performed on PBMCs or a T cell subset sorted from them (not recorded which). The V gene is TRBV5-1, the J gene TRBJ1-5; 10 positions match TRBD1. This TCR was recovered from an adult woman who had mild COVID-19 (a few samples of this study predate the infection). Cell type and time point are not known. CDR3 loop: CASSLGGTGDQPQHF. In nucleotides, the CDR3 is TGCGCCAGCAGCTTGGGAGGGACAGGGGATCAGCCCCAGCATTTT.